The rows below give T cell receptor beta chains drawn from one sample of a study of T-cell reconstitution after alpha-beta-depleted transplantation in children. MiXCR, applied by TCRdb to the PCR reads, yields one record per CDR3 protein. The repertoire holds hundreds of thousands of distinct CDR3 sequences, with 13% as singletons. The sequencing used PBMCs, collected before TCRalphabeta/CD19-depleted stem cell transplant. The receptors derive from a girl aged 2 to 10 with congenital amegakaryocytic thrombocytopenia, due to receive a stem cell transplant. Both conserved end residues are part of each CDR3. The order of the fields is V gene, CDR3 length, J gene, clone size, D gene, CDR3 protein, CDR3 DNA. A D gene is named only where the DNA matches it firmly. Expanded clones are given a class, and other clones once, few, many or no size at all.

TRBV4-1,18,TRBJ1-1,.,.,CASSTHTWAVGTNTEAFF,TGCGCCAGCAGCACTCATACGTGGGCAGTGGGAACGAACACTGAAGCTTTCTTT
TRBV15,15,TRBJ1-1,.,TRBD1,CATSRAGGGDTEAFF,TGTGCCACCAGCAGGGCAGGGGGTGGTGACACTGAAGCTTTCTTT
TRBV7-9,13,TRBJ2-7,few,.,CASGKQSSYEQYF,TGTGCCAGCGGAAAACAGAGCTCCTACGAGCAGTACTTC
TRBV10-3,13,TRBJ1-2,many,TRBD1,CAISSDRDYGYTF,TGTGCCATCAGCTCGGACAGGGACTATGGCTACACCTTC
TRBV2,11,TRBJ2-7,few,.,CASSFISEQYF,TGTGCCAGCAGCTTCATTTCCGAGCAGTACTTC
TRBV5-1,15,TRBJ2-7,few,.,CASSLGPGGQNEQYF,TGCGCCAGCAGCTTGGGTCCCGGGGGACAGAACGAGCAGTACTTC
TRBV5-1,14,TRBJ1-2,.,TRBD1,CASSASQGARGYTF,TGCGCCAGCAGCGCCTCACAGGGGGCGCGGGGCTACACCTTC
TRBV20-1,11,TRBJ2-3,.,TRBD2,CSAASGDTQYF,TGCAGTGCTGCTAGCGGCGATACGCAGTATTTT
TRBV3-1,14,TRBJ1-2,few,.,CASSQGQVAYGYTF,TGTGCCAGCAGCCAAGGACAGGTAGCCTATGGCTACACCTTC
TRBV6-5,14,TRBJ2-1,few,TRBD1,CASSYRQGDNEQFF,TGTGCCAGCAGTTACCGACAGGGGGACAATGAGCAGTTCTTC
TRBV20-1,15,TRBJ1-5,many,.,CSASLGLNSNQPQHF,TGCAGTGCTAGTTTGGGTTTGAATAGCAATCAGCCCCAGCATTTT
TRBV5-5,18,TRBJ2-1,few,TRBD1,CASSKDRGNFGLYNEQFF,TGTGCCAGCAGCAAGGACAGGGGGAATTTTGGGCTTTACAATGAGCAGTTCTTC
TRBV10-3,15,TRBJ2-5,.,TRBD1,CAISEAGTGQETQYF,TGTGCCATCAGTGAGGCCGGGACAGGACAAGAGACCCAGTACTTC
TRBV6-5,15,TRBJ1-6,many,.,CASSSTVRVNSPLHF,TGTGCCAGCAGTTCCACCGTTAGGGTCAATTCACCCCTCCACTTT
TRBV6-1,15,TRBJ1-5,many,.,CASSVGVWGRKPQHF,TGTGCCAGCAGTGTAGGAGTTTGGGGTAGGAAACCCCAGCATTTT
TRBV12-3/TRBV12-4,16,TRBJ2-3,few,TRBD2,CASSALGAGGLITQYF,TGTGCCAGCAGTGCCCTTGGAGCGGGAGGCCTTATTACGCAGTATTTT
TRBV7-9,15,TRBJ2-1,many,.,CASSLGQIILREQFF,TGTGCCAGCAGCTTAGGACAGATTATACTACGGGAGCAGTTCTTC
TRBV29-1,15,TRBJ2-2,many,.,CSVEGTEFNTGELFF,TGCAGCGTTGAAGGGACGGAATTCAACACCGGGGAGCTGTTTTTT
TRBV15,15,TRBJ1-5,many,.,CATSRDPNSNQPQHF,TGTGCCACCAGCAGAGACCCTAATAGCAATCAGCCCCAGCATTTT
TRBV7-9,16,TRBJ2-3,.,TRBD1,CASSFLGQGIADTQYF,TGTGCCAGCAGCTTCTTGGGACAGGGTATAGCAGATACGCAGTATTTT
TRBV20-1,15,TRBJ1-2,.,.,CSARDPATGGGGDTF,TGCAGTGCTAGAGATCCGGCTACGGGGGGTGGAGGCGACACCTTC
TRBV6-5,15,TRBJ1-6,many,.,CASSYDGTGNSPLHF,TGTGCCAGCAGTTACGATGGGACGGGAAATTCACCCCTCCACTTT
TRBV7-8,16,TRBJ1-5,.,.,CASSLAVVYSNQPQHF,TGTGCCAGCAGCTTAGCGGTTGTATATAGCAATCAGCCCCAGCATTTT
TRBV7-9,12,TRBJ2-7,many,.,CASSSNNYEQYF,TGTGCCAGCAGCTCCAATAACTACGAGCAGTACTTC
TRBV7-8,13,TRBJ2-5,.,TRBD1,CASSFYRGETQYF,TGTGCCAGCAGCTTTTACAGGGGCGAGACCCAGTACTTC
TRBV5-1,12,TRBJ1-1,.,.,CASRQEGPEAFF,TGCGCCAGCCGACAAGAGGGTCCTGAAGCTTTCTTT
TRBV29-1,14,TRBJ1-2,.,.,CSVEPRERNNGYTF,TGCAGCGTTGAACCGAGGGAGCGCAATAATGGCTACACCTTC
TRBV7-3,16,TRBJ2-3,few,TRBD2,CASSLGTSGPTDTQYF,TGTGCCAGCAGCTTAGGTACTAGCGGGCCCACAGATACGCAGTATTTT
TRBV20-1,14,TRBJ2-5,.,TRBD2,CSANPGRGQETQYF,TGCAGTGCTAACCCCGGGAGGGGACAAGAGACCCAGTACTTC
TRBV20-1,14,TRBJ2-1,many,.,CSAVDPREWNEQFF,TGCAGTGCTGTCGACCCTCGGGAGTGGAATGAGCAGTTCTTC
TRBV5-5,14,TRBJ2-5,few,.,CASSLRRVQETQYF,TGTGCCAGCAGCTTAAGGCGGGTTCAAGAGACCCAGTACTTC
TRBV5-6,15,TRBJ2-2,few,TRBD2,CASSPVTSDPGELFF,TGTGCCAGCAGCCCAGTCACTAGCGACCCCGGGGAGCTGTTTTTT
TRBV7-9,15,TRBJ2-5,many,TRBD2,CASSFRLAVRETQYF,TGTGCCAGCAGCTTTCGTCTAGCGGTCAGGGAGACCCAGTACTTC
TRBV19,16,TRBJ1-5,.,.,CASSIFSGPFNQPQHF,TGTGCCAGTAGTATATTTAGCGGGCCTTTCAATCAGCCCCAGCATTTT
TRBV12-3/TRBV12-4,14,TRBJ2-1,few,TRBD2,CASSFGLAGHEQFF,TGTGCCAGCAGTTTCGGGCTAGCGGGTCACGAGCAGTTCTTC
TRBV12-3/TRBV12-4,14,TRBJ2-7,many,.,CASSLGGQTYEQYF,TGTGCCAGCAGTTTAGGTGGACAAACCTACGAGCAGTACTTC
TRBV12-3/TRBV12-4,16,TRBJ1-5,many,TRBD1,CASSLEGQGVSQPQHF,TGTGCCAGCAGTTTAGAAGGCCAGGGGGTTAGTCAGCCCCAGCATTTT
TRBV27,14,TRBJ1-6,many,.,CASSLDRLNSPLHF,TGTGCCAGCAGTTTAGACAGGCTTAATTCACCCCTCCACTTT
TRBV7-9,13,TRBJ1-1,many,.,CASSPTTSTEAFF,TGTGCCAGCAGCCCGACCACAAGCACTGAAGCTTTCTTT
TRBV7-9,17,TRBJ2-3,.,.,CASSLLQTIAVSDTQYF,TGTGCCAGCAGCTTATTGCAAACCATAGCGGTGTCGGATACGCAGTATTTT
TRBV11-1,18,TRBJ2-5,.,TRBD2,CASSPGTSGKKGGETQYF,TGTGCCAGCAGCCCGGGGACTAGCGGCAAAAAGGGAGGAGAGACCCAGTACTTC
TRBV20-1,16,TRBJ2-3,many,TRBD2,CSARIWGRAGTDTQYF,TGCAGTGCTAGAATTTGGGGGAGGGCCGGCACAGATACGCAGTATTTT